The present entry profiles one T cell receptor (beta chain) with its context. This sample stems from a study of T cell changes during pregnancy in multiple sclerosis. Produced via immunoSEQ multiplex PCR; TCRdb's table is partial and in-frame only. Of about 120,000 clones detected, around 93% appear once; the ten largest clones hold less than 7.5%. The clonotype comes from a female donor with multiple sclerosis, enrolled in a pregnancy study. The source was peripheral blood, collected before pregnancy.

The CDR3 loop is CATGPGLLSLRVGYNEQFF. The CDR3 DNA reads TGTGCCACCGGTCCGGGACTACTCTCTCTCCGAGTGGGATACAATGAGCAGTTCTTC. The chain joins TRBV15 to TRBJ2-1, with 7 bases lining up with TRBD2. Looked up from germline, CDR1 is LNHNV and CDR2 is YYDKDF (reference sequence). The CDR3 is made up of 19 amino acids. With V trimmed by 8 bases and J by 4 bases, 23 bases remained unmatched.